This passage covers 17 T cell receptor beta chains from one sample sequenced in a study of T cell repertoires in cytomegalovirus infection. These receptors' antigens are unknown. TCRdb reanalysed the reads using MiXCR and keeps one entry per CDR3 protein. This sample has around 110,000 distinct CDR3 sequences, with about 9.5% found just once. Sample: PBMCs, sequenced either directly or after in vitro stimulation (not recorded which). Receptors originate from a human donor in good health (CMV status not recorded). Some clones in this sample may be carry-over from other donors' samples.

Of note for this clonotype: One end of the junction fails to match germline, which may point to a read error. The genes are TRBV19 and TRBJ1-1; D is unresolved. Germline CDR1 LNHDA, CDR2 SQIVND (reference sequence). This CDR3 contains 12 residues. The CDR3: CTSSRQNTEAFF. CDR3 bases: TGTACCAGTAGTCGACAGAACACTGAAGCTTTCTTT.

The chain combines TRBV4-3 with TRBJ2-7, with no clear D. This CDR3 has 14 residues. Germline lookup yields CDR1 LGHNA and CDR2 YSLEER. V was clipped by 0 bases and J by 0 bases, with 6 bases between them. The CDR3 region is CASSQDRTSYEQYF. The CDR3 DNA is TGCGCCAGCAGCCAAGATCGTACCTCCTACGAGCAGTACTTC.

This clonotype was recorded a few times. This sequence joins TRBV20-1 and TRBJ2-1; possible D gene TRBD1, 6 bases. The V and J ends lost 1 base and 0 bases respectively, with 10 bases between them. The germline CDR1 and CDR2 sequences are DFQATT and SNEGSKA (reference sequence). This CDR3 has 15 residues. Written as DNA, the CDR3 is TGCAGTGCTAGAGGGAGGACAGTCTCCTACAATGAGCAGTTCTTC. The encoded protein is CSARGRTVSYNEQFF.

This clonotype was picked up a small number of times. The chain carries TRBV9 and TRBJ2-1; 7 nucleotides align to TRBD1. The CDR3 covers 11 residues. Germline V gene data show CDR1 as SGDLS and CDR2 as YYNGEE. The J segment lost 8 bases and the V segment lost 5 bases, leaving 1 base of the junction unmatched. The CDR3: CASSQGDEQFF. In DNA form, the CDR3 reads TGTGCCAGCAGTCAGGGGGATGAGCAGTTCTTC.

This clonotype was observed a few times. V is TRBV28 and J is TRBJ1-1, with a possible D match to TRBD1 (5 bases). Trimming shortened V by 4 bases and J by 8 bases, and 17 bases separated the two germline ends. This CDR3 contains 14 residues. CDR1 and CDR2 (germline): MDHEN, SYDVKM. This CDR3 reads CASSSPSTVTEAFF. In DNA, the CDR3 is TGTGCCAGCAGTTCCCCCTCGACAGTAACAGAAGCTTTCTTT.

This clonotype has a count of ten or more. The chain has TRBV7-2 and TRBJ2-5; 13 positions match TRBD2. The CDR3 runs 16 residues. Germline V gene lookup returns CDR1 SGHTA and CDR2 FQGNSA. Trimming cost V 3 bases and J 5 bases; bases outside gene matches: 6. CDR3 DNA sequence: TGTGCCAGCAGCTTTCAAGGGACTAGCGGGATTGAGACCCAGTACTTC. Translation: CASSFQGTSGIETQYF.

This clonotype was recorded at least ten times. Written as DNA, the CDR3 is TGTGCCAGCAGCTTTCGACAGGGTAAATTCGTTAATGAAAAACTGTTTTTT. It yields the protein CASSFRQGKFVNEKLFF. The rearrangement links TRBV7-9 to TRBJ1-4; 7 nucleotides line up with TRBD1. With 3 bases clipped from V and 4 bases from J, the junction kept 11 bases outside the gene matches. Germline loops: CDR1 SEHNR, CDR2 FQNEAQ (reference sequence). This CDR3 region has 17 residues.

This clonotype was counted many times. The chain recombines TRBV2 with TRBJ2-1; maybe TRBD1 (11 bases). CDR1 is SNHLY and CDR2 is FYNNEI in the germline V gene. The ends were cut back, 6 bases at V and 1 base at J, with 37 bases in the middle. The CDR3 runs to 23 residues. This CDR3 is CASRKSGQGAVAGGLSSYNEQFF. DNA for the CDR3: TGTGCCAGCAGAAAATCAGGACAGGGGGCGGTAGCGGGAGGCCTCTCATCCTACAATGAGCAGTTCTTC.

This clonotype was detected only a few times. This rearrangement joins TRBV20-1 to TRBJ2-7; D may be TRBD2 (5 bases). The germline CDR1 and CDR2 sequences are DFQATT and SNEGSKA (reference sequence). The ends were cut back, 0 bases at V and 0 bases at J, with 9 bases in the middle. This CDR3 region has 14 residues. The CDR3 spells CSARDRRSSYEQYF. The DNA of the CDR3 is TGCAGTGCTAGAGACAGGAGGAGCTCCTACGAGCAGTACTTC.

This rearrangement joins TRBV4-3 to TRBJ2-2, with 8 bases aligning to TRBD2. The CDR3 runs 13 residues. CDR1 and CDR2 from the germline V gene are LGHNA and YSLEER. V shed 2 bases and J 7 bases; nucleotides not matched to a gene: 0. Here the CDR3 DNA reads TGCGCCAGCAGCCAACGGGGGGGCGGGGAGCTGTTTTTT. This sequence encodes CASSQRGGGELFF.

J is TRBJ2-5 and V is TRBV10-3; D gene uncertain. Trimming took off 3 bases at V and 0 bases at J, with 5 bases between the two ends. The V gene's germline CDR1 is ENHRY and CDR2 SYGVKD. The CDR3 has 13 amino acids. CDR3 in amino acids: CAISDGYQETQYF. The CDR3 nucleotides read TGTGCCATCAGTGACGGCTACCAAGAGACCCAGTACTTC.

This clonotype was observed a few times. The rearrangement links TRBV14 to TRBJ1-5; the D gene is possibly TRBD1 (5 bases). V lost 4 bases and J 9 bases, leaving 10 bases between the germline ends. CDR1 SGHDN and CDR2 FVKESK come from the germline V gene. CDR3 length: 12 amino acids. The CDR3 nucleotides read TGTGCCAGCAGCCCCGCCGGGGGGCCCCAGCATTTT. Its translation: CASSPAGGPQHF. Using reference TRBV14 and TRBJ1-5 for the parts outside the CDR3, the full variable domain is EAGVTQFPSHSVIEKGQTVTLRCDPISGHDNLYWYRRVMGKEIKFLLHFVKESKQDESGMPNNRFLAERTGGTYSTLKVQPAELEDSGVYFCASSPAGGPQHFGDGTRLSIL.

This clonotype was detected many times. The CDR3 region is CASSLVLQDLQFF. CDR3 DNA sequence: TGTGCCAGCAGTTTAGTCCTACAGGACCTACAGTTCTTC. The rearrangement uses TRBV12-3 or TRBV12-4 and TRBJ2-1; possibly TRBD1 for D (5 bases). CDR3 size: 13 residues. The germline V and J ends were trimmed by 1 base and 13 bases, with 14 bases remaining between them.

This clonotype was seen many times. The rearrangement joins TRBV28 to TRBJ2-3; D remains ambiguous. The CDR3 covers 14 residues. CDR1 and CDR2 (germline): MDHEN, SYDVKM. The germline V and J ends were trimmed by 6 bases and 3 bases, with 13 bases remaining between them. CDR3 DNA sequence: TGTGCCAGCAGCCAATCGGGTCCTACAGATACGCAGTATTTT. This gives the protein CASSQSGPTDTQYF. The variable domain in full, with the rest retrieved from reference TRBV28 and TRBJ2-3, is DVKVTQSSRYLVKRTGEKVFLECVQDMDHENMFWYRQDPGLGLRLIYFSYDVKMKEKGDIPEGYSVSREKKERFSLILESASTNQTSMYLCASSQSGPTDTQYFGPGTRLTVL.

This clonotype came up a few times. The CDR3 sequence: CATILSPTNTGELFF. The CDR3 nucleotides are TGTGCCACCATATTGTCACCAACGAACACCGGGGAGCTGTTTTTT. J is TRBJ2-2 and V is TRBV7-9; no clear D. CDR1 SEHNR and CDR2 FQNEAQ come from the germline V gene (reference sequence). This CDR3 contains 15 residues. Trimming took off 10 bases at V and 0 bases at J, with 15 bases between the two ends.

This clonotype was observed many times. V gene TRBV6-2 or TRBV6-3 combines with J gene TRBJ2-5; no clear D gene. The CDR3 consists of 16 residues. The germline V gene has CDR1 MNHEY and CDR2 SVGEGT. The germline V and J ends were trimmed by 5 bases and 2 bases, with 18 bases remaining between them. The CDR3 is CASSPVHGSQQETQYF. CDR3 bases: TGTGCCAGCAGTCCAGTTCATGGTAGCCAGCAAGAGACCCAGTACTTC.

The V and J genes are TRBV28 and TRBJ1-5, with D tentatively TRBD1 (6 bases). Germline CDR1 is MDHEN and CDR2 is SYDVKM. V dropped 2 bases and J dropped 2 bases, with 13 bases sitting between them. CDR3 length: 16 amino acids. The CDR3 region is CASSLPRGAGNQPQHF. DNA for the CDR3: TGTGCCAGCAGTTTACCTAGGGGGGCAGGCAATCAGCCCCAGCATTTT. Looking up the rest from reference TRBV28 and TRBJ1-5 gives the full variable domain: DVKVTQSSRYLVKRTGEKVFLECVQDMDHENMFWYRQDPGLGLRLIYFSYDVKMKEKGDIPEGYSVSREKKERFSLILESASTNQTSMYLCASSLPRGAGNQPQHFGDGTRLSIL.